This passage covers 13 T cell receptor beta chains from one sample sequenced in a study of blood T cell repertoires in COVID-19. Data came from immunoSEQ multiplex PCR; TCRdb stores just in-frame clones and leaves some out. The sample includes approximately 140,000 clones, around nine tenths of them seen just once. Sequenced material: peripheral blood. The source is a woman in her 40s with acute or convalescent COVID-19.

The chain uses TRBV19 and TRBJ2-3; D call uncertain. The CDR3 totals 13 residues. V was cut by 8 bases and J by 4 bases, with 13 bases left in between. Germline V gives CDR1 LNHDA, CDR2 SQIVND (reference sequence). CDR3 bases: TGTGCCAGTTTTTATTGGGCCGCAGATACGCAGTATTTT. Amino acid sequence: CASFYWAADTQYF.

This rearrangement joins TRBV29-1 to TRBJ2-7; tentative D call: TRBD1 (6 bases). CDR3 length: 11 amino acids. V lost 6 bases to trimming and J lost 3 bases, with 9 bases between them. The germline gives CDR1 SQVTM, CDR2 ANQGSEA. CDR3 in DNA: TGCAGCGTGAGGACAGACTACGAGCAGTACTTC. This translates into CSVRTDYEQYF.

This clone was observed a few times. The genes are TRBV11-3 and TRBJ2-3, with D tentatively TRBD1 (5 bases). Trimming pared 3 bases from V and 0 bases from J, leaving 7 bases between. Germline-derived CDR1 and CDR2 are SGHNT and YENEEA. This CDR3 contains 14 residues. CDR3 coding DNA: TGTGCCAGCAGCTTGGGGCTCAGCACAGATACGCAGTATTTT. Amino acid sequence: CASSLGLSTDTQYF.

The chain carries TRBV5-1 and TRBJ1-2, with unresolved D. Germline CDR1 is SGHRS and CDR2 is YFSETQ. V was clipped by 4 bases and J by 0 bases, with 10 bases between them. CDR3 size: 14 residues. The CDR3 region is CASSAGAANYGYTF. The CDR3 nucleotides are TGCGCCAGCAGCGCGGGAGCCGCTAACTATGGCTACACCTTC. The full variable domain, rest sourced from reference TRBV5-1 and TRBJ1-2, is KAGVTQTPRYLIKTRGQQVTLSCSPISGHRSVSWYQQTPGQGLQFLFEYFSETQRNKGNFPGRFSGRQFSNSRSEMNVSTLELGDSALYLCASSAGAANYGYTFGSGTRLTVV.

This clone appeared a few times. The rearrangement links TRBV7-2 to TRBJ2-1, with D unresolved. CDR3 length equals 12 residues. Germline CDR1 is SGHTA and CDR2 is FQGNSA. V lost 5 bases and J 8 bases, leaving 10 bases between the germline ends. In nucleotides, the CDR3 is TGTGCCAGCAGCCGGAGTGGTGATGAGCAGTTCTTC. Its protein is CASSRSGDEQFF.

The chain combines TRBV7-9 with TRBJ1-4; possibly TRBD1 for D (5 bases). CDR3 length equals 14 residues. V lost 4 bases to trimming and J lost 4 bases, with 10 bases between them. Per germline, CDR1 SEHNR and CDR2 FQNEAQ (reference sequence). CDR3 in DNA: TGTGCCAGCAGCTCCGACAGATTTAATGAAAAACTGTTTTTT. This codes for CASSSDRFNEKLFF.

The chain links TRBV30 to TRBJ2-7, with D perhaps TRBD1 (6 bases). From germline, CDR1 is GTSNPN and CDR2 SVGIG (reference sequence). With 4 bases removed from V and 2 bases from J, the gap between germline ends came to 12 bases. CDR3 length: 13 residues. CDR3 amino acids: CAWTKGGAYEQYF. Written as DNA, the CDR3 is TGTGCCTGGACTAAAGGGGGAGCCTACGAGCAGTACTTC.

The chain couples TRBV4-2 to TRBJ2-6, with TRBD2 identical over 11 bases. J lost 0 bases, V lost 5 bases, and 9 bases had no gene match. The CDR3 loop spans 19 amino acids. The germline V gene has CDR1 LGHNA and CDR2 YNFKEQ. The CDR3, as DNA: TGTGCCAGCAGCACTGTAGCGGGAGGGCCCTCCTCTGGGGCCAACGTCCTGACTTTC. This sequence encodes CASSTVAGGPSSGANVLTF.

This clone has only one observation. The J gene is TRBJ1-1, the V gene TRBV5-6; TRBD1 aligns across 8 bases. From germline, CDR1 is SGHDT and CDR2 YYEEEE. This CDR3 has 16 amino acids. The V and J ends lost 2 bases and 1 base, in that order; junction bases with no gene match: 7. The CDR3 DNA follows: TGTGCCAGCAGCTTAACAGGGGGGGTAGCGAACACTGAAGCTTTCTTT. Amino acids: CASSLTGGVANTEAFF. Full variable domain (missing parts from reference TRBV5-6 and TRBJ1-1): DAGVTQSPTHLIKTRGQQVTLRCSPKSGHDTVSWYQQALGQGPQFIFQYYEEEERQRGNFPDRFSGHQFPNYSSELNVNALLLGDSALYLCASSLTGGVANTEAFFGQGTRLTVV.

The V gene is TRBV9, the J gene TRBJ2-1; 12 nucleotides line up with TRBD2. CDR3 length: 16 amino acids. V trimming: 4 bases; J trimming: 5 bases; junction bases outside the gene matches: 7. The germline gives CDR1 SGDLS, CDR2 YYNGEE. CDR3 nucleotides: TGTGCCAGCAGCACCCCAACTAGCGGGAGGAACAATGAGCAGTTCTTC. Protein: CASSTPTSGRNNEQFF.

CDR3 residues: CASSLTLSGGAFF. In nucleotides, the CDR3 is TGTGCCAGCAGCTTAACTTTGTCCGGAGGAGCTTTCTTT. This sequence joins TRBV11-1 and TRBJ1-1; D remains ambiguous. Germline CDR1 reads SGHAT; CDR2 reads FQDESV (reference sequence). The CDR3 has 13 amino acids. Trimming cost V 2 bases and J 10 bases, with 14 bases left between them.

This chain links TRBV15 with TRBJ1-2, with 10 bases matching TRBD1. Per the germline V gene, CDR1 is LNHNV and CDR2 is YYDKDF (reference sequence). This CDR3 has 16 amino acids. The V gene end was trimmed by 3 bases and the J gene end by 7 bases; junction bases not matched to a gene: 11. The CDR3 bases are TGTGCCACCAGCAGGCCCACCGGGACAGGGGATCCTGGCTACACCTTC. It translates to CATSRPTGTGDPGYTF.

The V and J genes are TRBV6-5 and TRBJ1-4, with 7 nucleotides matching TRBD1. Germline assignment: CDR1 MNHEY and CDR2 SVGAGI. The CDR3 is made up of 15 amino acids. J was trimmed by 5 bases and V by 5 bases; bases with no gene match: 8. CDR3 loop: CASSLTGTVNEKLFF. The CDR3, as DNA: TGTGCCAGCAGTCTAACCGGGACAGTCAATGAAAAACTGTTTTTT.